This T cell receptor (beta chain) was sequenced during a study of cytomegalovirus exposure and HLA in healthy donors. V dropped 6 bases and J dropped 6; count of bases not matched to a gene: 7. CDR1 MNHEY and CDR2 SVGAGI come from the germline V gene. The CDR3 is 13 residues long. Of note for this clone: As yet, its antigen is unknown.

Findings and limits, study-wide: Among TCR beta chains of equal frequency, HLA-associated ones were more clonally expanded in a later analysis.

The PCR contained 60 Vbeta and 13 Jbeta primers. Measured with immunoSEQ multiplex PCR; TCRdb has only the in-frame clones, and not every one. The table lists roughly 150,000 clones, roughly 79% of them singletons. The receptor's source is a male donor in good health and CMV-seronegative. The source material was PBMCs. V and J are TRBV6-5 and TRBJ1-2; 7 bases agree with TRBD1. This chain's CDR3 is CASSRQGHHGYTF. The CDR3 DNA is TGTGCCAGCAGCCGACAGGGTCATCATGGCTACACCTTC.